Below, one T cell receptor (beta chain) is given with its context. TCRdb's copy holds only in-frame clones and misses some; the assay was immunoSEQ multiplex PCR. The data contain 25,000 to 35,000 clones, about 92% of them singletons. The entry originates in a study of T cell changes during pregnancy in multiple sclerosis. Trimming shortened V by 2 bases and J by 6 bases, and 5 bases separated the two germline ends. The CDR3 is 12 amino acids. Germline V gene data show CDR1 as MNHEY and CDR2 as SVGAGI. The sample here was CD8+ T cells from peripheral blood mononuclear cells, taken before pregnancy. The gene calls are TRBV6-5 and TRBJ1-5; D unclear. The TCR comes from a female donor with multiple sclerosis, enrolled in a pregnancy study. This CDR3 reads CASSYPGQPQHF. The CDR3 nucleotides read TGTGCCAGCAGTTACCCCGGTCAGCCCCAGCATTTT.